The 28 T cell receptor beta chains presented below share a single source sample, sequenced in a study of blood T cell repertoires in COVID-19. TCRdb keeps only in-frame clones here, not all; method: immunoSEQ multiplex PCR. The data show about 95,000 clones, with 80% to 90% seen just once and around 2.8% held by the top ten. The source material was peripheral blood. These receptors came from a man in his fifties with COVID-19, enrolled during active disease.

The chain couples TRBV6-2 or TRBV6-3 to TRBJ2-7; the match to TRBD1 covers 8 bases. The V gene's germline CDR1 is MNHEY and CDR2 SVGEGT. This CDR3 is built from 15 residues. V lost 2 bases and J lost 4; bases outside the gene matches: 7. In nucleotides, the CDR3 is TGTGCCAGCAGTTACGTAGCAGGGGGCCGGTACGAGCAGTACTTC. Its protein is CASSYVAGGRYEQYF.

The V call is TRBV6-5, the J call TRBJ1-2, with D possibly being TRBD1 (5 bases). V was cut by 10 bases and J by 6 bases, with 21 bases left in between. This CDR3 comprises 14 residues. Germline V gene data show CDR1 as MNHEY and CDR2 as SVGAGI. The CDR3 loop is CATQTWGERDGYTF. The CDR3 bases are TGTGCCACCCAGACGTGGGGGGAAAGAGATGGCTACACCTTC.

The sample holds one count of this clone. The chain uses TRBV5-1 and TRBJ2-7; TRBD1 is a possible D gene (6 bases). Germline loops: CDR1 SGHRS, CDR2 YFSETQ. V gave up 2 bases and J gave up 4 bases, with 10 bases separating them. The CDR3 runs to 13 residues. This chain's CDR3 is CASSLSQGYEQYF. The CDR3 DNA follows: TGCGCCAGCAGCTTATCACAGGGATACGAGCAGTACTTC.

This chain joins TRBV6-2 or TRBV6-3 and TRBJ2-7, with D maybe TRBD1 (5 bases). Germline-derived CDR1 and CDR2 are MNHEY and SVGEGT. V lost 5 bases and J lost 4, with 9 bases in between. The CDR3 length is 12 residues. The CDR3, as DNA: TGTGCCAGCAGTAGACAGACTTACGAGCAGTACTTC. Protein: CASSRQTYEQYF.

The chain links TRBV3-1 (or the pseudogene TRBV3-2) to TRBJ1-2; D gene uncertain. The germline gives CDR1 LGHDT, CDR2 YNNKEL (reference sequence). The V and J ends lost 5 bases and 7 bases respectively, with 23 bases between them. CDR3 length: 16 amino acids. CDR3 region: CASSFEWEGGMGGYTF. The DNA of the CDR3 is TGTGCCAGCAGCTTCGAATGGGAGGGTGGTATGGGTGGCTACACCTTC.

For the CDR3, the DNA is TGTGCCAGCAAATCAGAGGGCGAGCAGTACTTC. It translates to CASKSEGEQYF. This chain links TRBV6-1 with TRBJ2-7, with D possibly being TRBD2 (5 bases). The germline V gene encodes CDR1 MNHNS and CDR2 SASEGT. This CDR3 has 11 residues. Trimming took 7 bases from V and 6 from J, leaving 10 bases between them.

The V and J genes are TRBV7-2 and TRBJ2-5, with TRBD2 matching over 7 bases. The CDR3 sequence is 15 residues long. V gave up 6 bases and J gave up 5 bases; unmatched junction bases: 12. Germline V gene lookup returns CDR1 SGHTA and CDR2 FQGNSA. In DNA, the CDR3 is TGTGCCAGCAGTCTCCAAGCGGGACCGGGGGAGACCCAGTACTTC. Amino acids: CASSLQAGPGETQYF.

J is TRBJ1-1 and V is TRBV6-6; 8 positions agree with TRBD1. V dropped 5 bases and J dropped 4; count of bases not matched to a gene: 15. Germline-derived CDR1 and CDR2 are MNHNY and SVGAGI (reference sequence). The CDR3 has 17 amino acids. The CDR3 DNA reads TGTGCCAGCAGTCGGCAAGGGGGAAACAGGGGGGTCACTGAAGCTTTCTTT. Its protein is CASSRQGGNRGVTEAFF.

This chain uses TRBV4-2 with TRBJ2-5; 14 positions agree with TRBD2. Germline V gene sequence: CDR1 LGHNA, CDR2 YNFKEQ. The CDR3 is 16 amino acids. With 4 bases clipped from V and 1 base from J, the junction kept 2 bases outside the gene matches. For the CDR3, the DNA is TGTGCCAGCAGCCCAGGGACTAGCGGGAGCCAAGAGACCCAGTACTTC. Protein sequence: CASSPGTSGSQETQYF.

The chain combines TRBV25-1 with TRBJ2-6; tentatively, D is TRBD1 (6 bases). V was pared by 6 bases and J by 0 bases, with 9 bases between. The CDR3 spans 15 residues. Per the germline V gene, CDR1 is MGHDK and CDR2 is SYGVNS. Here the CDR3 reads CASSRDTSGANVLTF. The CDR3 DNA reads as TGTGCCAGCAGCCGGGACACCTCTGGGGCCAACGTCCTGACTTTC.

The chain combines TRBV7-6 with TRBJ1-1, with a possible D match to TRBD1 (5 bases). Germline CDR1 SGHVS, CDR2 FNYEAQ. CDR3 length: 14 amino acids. The ends were cut back, 5 bases at V and 8 bases at J, with 18 bases in the middle. CDR3 in amino acids: CASSINPGVGEAFF. Written as DNA, the CDR3 is TGTGCCAGCAGCATTAACCCGGGGGTCGGAGAAGCTTTCTTT.

The J gene is TRBJ1-5, the V gene TRBV6-2 or TRBV6-3, with 9 positions matching TRBD1. The CDR3 totals 12 residues. J was trimmed by 7 bases and V by 5 bases; bases with no gene match: 0. CDR1 and CDR2 (germline): MNHEY, SVGEGT. The CDR3 region is CASSGQGQPQHF. As DNA, the CDR3 is TGTGCCAGCAGTGGACAGGGGCAGCCCCAGCATTTT.

The J gene is TRBJ1-2, the V gene TRBV19; 8 bases line up with TRBD1. Germline CDR1 reads LNHDA; CDR2 reads SQIVND (reference sequence). This CDR3 spans 13 amino acids. V was pared by 2 bases and J by 8 bases, with 4 bases of the junction left unmatched. The CDR3 nucleotides read TGTGCCAGTAGTATACAGGGGGCTCGGGGCTACACCTTC. It codes for CASSIQGARGYTF. Drawing the rest from reference TRBV19 and TRBJ1-2, the complete variable domain is DGGITQSPKYLFRKEGQNVTLSCEQNLNHDAMYWYRQDPGQGLRLIYYSQIVNDFQKGDIAEGYSVSREKKESFPLTVTSAQKNPTAFYLCASSIQGARGYTFGSGTRLTVV.

This chain connects TRBV5-1 to TRBJ2-2; TRBD2 is a possible D gene (5 bases). Trimming stripped 0 bases from V and 4 bases from J, with 13 bases between. CDR1 and CDR2 (germline): SGHRS, YFSETQ. There are 16 residues in the CDR3. CDR3 DNA sequence: TGCGCCAGCAGCTTGGCACGAGCGGCGAGCACCGGGGAGCTGTTTTTT. This gives the protein CASSLARAASTGELFF. Drawing the rest from reference TRBV5-1 and TRBJ2-2, the complete variable domain is KAGVTQTPRYLIKTRGQQVTLSCSPISGHRSVSWYQQTPGQGLQFLFEYFSETQRNKGNFPGRFSGRQFSNSRSEMNVSTLELGDSALYLCASSLARAASTGELFFGEGSRLTVL.

This chain joins TRBV2 and TRBJ2-7, with 9 positions matching TRBD1. Germline V gene data show CDR1 as SNHLY and CDR2 as FYNNEI. The trim removed 7 bases at V and 3 bases at J, leaving 4 bases unmatched. CDR3 length: 13 residues. CDR3 sequence reads: CASITDRGYEQYF. The CDR3 DNA reads as TGTGCCAGCATCACGGACAGGGGCTACGAGCAGTACTTC.

This chain's CDR3 is CAIAGSGRNQPQHF. CDR3 bases: TGTGCCATCGCTGGATCGGGGAGGAATCAGCCCCAGCATTTT. The chain links TRBV10-3 to TRBJ1-5, with D uncertain. The V gene lost 8 bases and the J gene lost 4 bases, with 15 bases spanning the gap. The CDR3 spans 14 residues. Germline-derived CDR1 and CDR2 are ENHRY and SYGVKD.

The V gene is TRBV28, the J gene TRBJ1-1, with D hard to call. V shed 5 bases and J shed 1 base, with 14 bases lying between them. This CDR3 has 15 residues. CDR1 is MDHEN and CDR2 is SYDVKM in the germline V gene. CDR3: CASSPRGRANTEAFF. The DNA of the CDR3 is TGTGCCAGCAGTCCCCGGGGTAGGGCGAACACTGAAGCTTTCTTT.

The chain employs TRBV4-3 and TRBJ1-5; no definite D call. Germline V gives CDR1 LGHNA, CDR2 YSLEER. Trimming cost V 0 bases and J 0 bases, with 15 bases left between them. The CDR3 has 18 amino acids. The CDR3: CASSQEVTGIYSNQPQHF. The CDR3 nucleotides read TGCGCCAGCAGCCAAGAAGTAACGGGGATCTATAGCAATCAGCCCCAGCATTTT.

In nucleotides, the CDR3 is TGCGCCAGCAGCTTGTTTGGGGCAGGTAACGAGCAGTACTTC. It is translated as CASSLFGAGNEQYF. The gene calls are TRBV5-1 and TRBJ2-7; D is perhaps TRBD1 (5 bases). Trimming left V 1 base short and J 5 bases short, with 13 bases between. CDR3 length: 14 amino acids. Germline assignment: CDR1 SGHRS and CDR2 YFSETQ.

This sequence joins TRBV9 and TRBJ2-2; D might be TRBD1 (5 bases). The V gene's germline CDR1 is SGDLS and CDR2 YYNGEE. The CDR3 has 16 residues. With 0 bases removed from V and 0 bases from J, the gap between germline ends came to 9 bases. The CDR3 is CASSVGHRSNTGELFF. The CDR3 nucleotides are TGTGCCAGCAGCGTAGGCCACAGGTCGAACACCGGGGAGCTGTTTTTT. The complete variable domain, with remaining parts taken from reference TRBV9 and TRBJ2-2, reads DSGVTQTPKHLITATGQRVTLRCSPRSGDLSVYWYQQSLDQGLQFLIQYYNGEERAKGNILERFSAQQFPDLHSELNLSSLELGDSALYFCASSVGHRSNTGELFFGEGSRLTVL.

CDR3 sequence: CASSSAGDKVAFF. Written as DNA, the CDR3 is TGTGCCAGCAGCTCGGCTGGGGACAAGGTGGCTTTCTTT. The rearrangement uses TRBV5-4 and TRBJ1-1; TRBD1 is a possible D gene (6 bases). CDR1 SGHNT and CDR2 YYREEE come from the germline V gene (reference sequence). CDR3 length: 13 residues. Trimming pared 3 bases from V and 11 bases from J, leaving 17 bases between.

The chain carries TRBV15 and TRBJ2-7; 8 bases map to TRBD1. CDR3 length: 13 residues. J lost 6 bases, V lost 5 bases, and 6 bases had no gene match. CDR1 LNHNV and CDR2 YYDKDF come from the germline V gene (reference sequence). In DNA, the CDR3 is TGTGCCACCAGCGCGCAGACAGGGGTCGAGCAGTACTTC. Amino acid sequence: CATSAQTGVEQYF.

This rearrangement joins TRBV6-5 to TRBJ1-3, with D hard to call. V dropped 10 bases and J dropped 4 bases, with 11 bases sitting between them. Germline V gene data show CDR1 as MNHEY and CDR2 as SVGAGI. CDR3 length: 12 amino acids. The CDR3 here is CATRDWGNTIYF. The CDR3 DNA sequence: TGTGCCACGAGGGATTGGGGAAACACCATATATTTT.

CDR3 in DNA: TGTGCCAGCAGCTCGACAGGGATTCAGCCCCAGCATTTT. Translating gives CASSSTGIQPQHF. The rearrangement joins TRBV6-2 or TRBV6-3 to TRBJ1-5; TRBD1 matches 7 bases. Germline CDR1 and CDR2: MNHEY and SVGEGT. The CDR3 extends over 13 amino acids. Germline trimming cut 6 bases from V and 6 bases from J; bases unmatched to any gene: 5.

The chain uses TRBV30 and TRBJ1-2; no clear D. This CDR3 has 14 residues. Per germline, CDR1 GTSNPN and CDR2 SVGIG (reference sequence). V gave up 2 bases and J gave up 6 bases, with 16 bases separating them. The CDR3 nucleotides are TGTGCCTGGAGTCTAGGAACTAAAGGCGATGGCTACACCTTC. It encodes CAWSLGTKGDGYTF.

In DNA form, the CDR3 reads TGTGCCATCAGTGAGATTCGACGGGACAATCAGCCCCAGCATTTT. Its translation is CAISEIRRDNQPQHF. J is TRBJ1-5 and V is TRBV10-3; no definite D call. The CDR3 totals 15 residues. Germline V gene data show CDR1 as ENHRY and CDR2 as SYGVKD. V lost 2 bases to trimming and J lost 3 bases, with 11 bases between them.

V gene TRBV5-1 combines with J gene TRBJ2-1; TRBD2 matches 10 bases. There are 13 residues in the CDR3. Unmatched junction bases numbered 1, after V lost 3 bases and J lost 7 bases. The germline gives CDR1 SGHRS, CDR2 YFSETQ. Written as DNA, the CDR3 is TGCGCCAGCAGCTGGGGACTAGCGAATGAGCAGTTCTTC. Translating it yields CASSWGLANEQFF.

The chain recombines TRBV7-2 with TRBJ1-6; a possible D gene is TRBD1 (5 bases). Germline CDR1 SGHTA, CDR2 FQGNSA. This CDR3 region has 16 residues. Trimming took off 3 bases at V and 8 bases at J, with 17 bases between the two ends. CDR3 nucleotides: TGTGCCAGCAGCTTTCGGTCAGAGACAGTTTATTCACCCCTCCACTTT. Its translation is CASSFRSETVYSPLHF.